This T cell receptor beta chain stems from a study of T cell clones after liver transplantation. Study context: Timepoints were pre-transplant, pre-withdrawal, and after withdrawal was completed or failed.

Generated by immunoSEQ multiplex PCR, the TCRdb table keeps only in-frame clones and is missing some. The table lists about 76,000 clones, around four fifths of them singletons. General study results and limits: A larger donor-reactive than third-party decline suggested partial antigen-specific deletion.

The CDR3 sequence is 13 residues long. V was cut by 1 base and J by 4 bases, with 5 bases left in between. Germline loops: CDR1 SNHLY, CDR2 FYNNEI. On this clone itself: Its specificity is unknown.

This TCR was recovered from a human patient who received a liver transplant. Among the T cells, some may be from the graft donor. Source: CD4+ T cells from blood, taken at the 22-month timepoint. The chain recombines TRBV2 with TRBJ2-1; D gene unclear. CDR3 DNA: TGTGCCAGCAGTGAAGACGGATACAATGAGCAGTTCTTC. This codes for CASSEDGYNEQFF. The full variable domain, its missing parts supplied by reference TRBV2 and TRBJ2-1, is EPEVTQTPSHQVTQMGQEVILRCVPISNHLYFYWYRQILGQKVEFLVSFYNNEISEKSEIFDDQFSVERPDGSNFTLKIRSTKLEDSAMYFCASSEDGYNEQFFGPGTRLTVL.